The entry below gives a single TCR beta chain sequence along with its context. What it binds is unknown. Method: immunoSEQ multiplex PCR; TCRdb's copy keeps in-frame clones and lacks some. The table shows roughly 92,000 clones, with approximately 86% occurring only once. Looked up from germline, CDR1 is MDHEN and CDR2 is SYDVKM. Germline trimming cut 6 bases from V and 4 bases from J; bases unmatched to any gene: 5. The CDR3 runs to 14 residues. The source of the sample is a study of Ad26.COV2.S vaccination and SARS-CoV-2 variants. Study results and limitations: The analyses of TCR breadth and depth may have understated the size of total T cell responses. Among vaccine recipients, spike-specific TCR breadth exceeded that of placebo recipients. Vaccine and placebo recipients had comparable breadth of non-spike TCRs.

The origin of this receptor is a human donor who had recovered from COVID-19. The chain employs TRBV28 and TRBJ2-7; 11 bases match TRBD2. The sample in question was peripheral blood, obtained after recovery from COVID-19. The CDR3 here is CASSLAGGPYEQYF. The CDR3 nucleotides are TGTGCCAGCAGCTTAGCGGGAGGGCCTTACGAGCAGTACTTC.